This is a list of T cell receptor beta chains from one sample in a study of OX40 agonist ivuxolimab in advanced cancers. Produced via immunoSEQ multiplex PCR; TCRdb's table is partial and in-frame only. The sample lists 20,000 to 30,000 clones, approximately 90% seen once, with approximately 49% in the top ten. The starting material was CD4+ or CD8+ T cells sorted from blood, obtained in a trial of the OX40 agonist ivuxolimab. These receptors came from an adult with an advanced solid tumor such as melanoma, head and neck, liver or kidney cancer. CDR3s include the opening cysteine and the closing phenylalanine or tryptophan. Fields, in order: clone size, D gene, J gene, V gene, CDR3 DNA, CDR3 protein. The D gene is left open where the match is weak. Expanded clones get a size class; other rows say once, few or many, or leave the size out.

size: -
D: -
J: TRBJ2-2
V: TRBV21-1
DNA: TGTGCCAGCAACTCCGGGACCACGAACACCGGGGAGCTGTTTTTT
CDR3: CASNSGTTNTGELFF

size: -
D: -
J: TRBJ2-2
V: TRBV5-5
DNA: TGTGCCAGCACCCGGGGAAGCGGAAGGTCAACGATGGCCGGGGAGCTGTTTTTT
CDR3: CASTRGSGRSTMAGELFF

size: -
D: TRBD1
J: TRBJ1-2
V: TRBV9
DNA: TGTGCCAGCAGTAGGGAGGGGGCCTATGGCTACACCTTC
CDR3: CASSREGAYGYTF

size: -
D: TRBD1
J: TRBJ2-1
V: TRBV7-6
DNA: TGTGCCAGCAGCTCCCGACAGGGGGGCTACAATGAGCAGTTCTTC
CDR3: CASSSRQGGYNEQFF

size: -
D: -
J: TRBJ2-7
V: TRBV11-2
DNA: TGTGCCAGCAGCTTAGAGCCCCAGACCTACGAGCAGTACTTC
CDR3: CASSLEPQTYEQYF

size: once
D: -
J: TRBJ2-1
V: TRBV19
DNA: TGTGCCGTCGTCTCCTACAATGAGCAGTTCTTC
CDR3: CAVVSYNEQFF

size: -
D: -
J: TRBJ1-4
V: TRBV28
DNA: TGTGCCAGCACTCCACGGAAGGGGGCTAATGAAAAACTGTTTTTT
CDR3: CASTPRKGANEKLFF

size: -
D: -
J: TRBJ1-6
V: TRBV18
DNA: TGTGCCAGCTCACCGTCCGCGGGAGGGGGTGATTCACCCCTCCACTTT
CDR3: CASSPSAGGGDSPLHF

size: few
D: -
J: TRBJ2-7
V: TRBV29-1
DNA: TGCAGCGCGGAAGGACAGACGACCTACGAGCAGTACTTC
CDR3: CSAEGQTTYEQYF

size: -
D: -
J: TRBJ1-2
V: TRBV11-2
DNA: TGTGCCAGCAGCCAAGCCGTACGGGGGGCGCATGGCTACACCTTC
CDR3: CASSQAVRGAHGYTF

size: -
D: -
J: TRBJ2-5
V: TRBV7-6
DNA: TGTGCCAGCAGCTTAGCGCTAGGAGTAGAGACCCAGTACTTC
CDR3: CASSLALGVETQYF

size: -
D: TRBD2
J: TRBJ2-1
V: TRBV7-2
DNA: TGTGCCAGCAGCACACCCGGGACTAGCGGGCTGAGCTCCTACAATGAGCAGTTCTTC
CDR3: CASSTPGTSGLSSYNEQFF

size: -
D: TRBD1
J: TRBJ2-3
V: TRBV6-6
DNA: TGTGCCAGCAGTTACTGGGACAGTGCTAGCACAGATACGCAGTATTTT
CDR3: CASSYWDSASTDTQYF

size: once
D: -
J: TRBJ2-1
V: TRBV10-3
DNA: TGTGCCATGGGATTAGGGCAGGGCGATGAGCAGTTCTTC
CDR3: CAMGLGQGDEQFF

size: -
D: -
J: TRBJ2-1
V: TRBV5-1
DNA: TGCGCCAGCAGCCCGACTCTTGATTCCTACAATGAGCAGTTCTTC
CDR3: CASSPTLDSYNEQFF

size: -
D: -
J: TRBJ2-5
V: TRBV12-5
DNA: TGTGCTAGTGGTTTGGCGGGAGCCCGAGAGACCCAGTACTTC
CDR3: CASGLAGARETQYF

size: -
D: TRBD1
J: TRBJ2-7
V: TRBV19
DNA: TGTGCCAGTAGTCCGCGGGACAGGCGAAACGAGCAGTACTTC
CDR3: CASSPRDRRNEQYF

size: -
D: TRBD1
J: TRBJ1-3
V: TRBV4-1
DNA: TGCGCCAGCAGCCCTCAGCAGGGGGCTGGAAACACCATATATTTT
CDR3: CASSPQQGAGNTIYF

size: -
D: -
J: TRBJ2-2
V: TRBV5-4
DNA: TGTGCCAGCAGCTCGGGAGTTATCGGGGGCGACACCGGGGAGCTGTTTTTT
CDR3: CASSSGVIGGDTGELFF

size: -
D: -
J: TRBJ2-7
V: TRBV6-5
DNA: TGTGCCAGCAGTTACGGAGCGGTCTACGAGCAGTACTTC
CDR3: CASSYGAVYEQYF

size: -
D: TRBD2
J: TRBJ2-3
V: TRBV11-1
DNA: TGTGCCAGCAGCTTACGCCGGACTAGCGGGGGGACGGGGACAGATACGCAGTATTTT
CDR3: CASSLRRTSGGTGTDTQYF

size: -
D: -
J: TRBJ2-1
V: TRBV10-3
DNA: TGTGCCATCAGTGAGACCCAACAGGGAAGGAACGAGCAGTTCTTC
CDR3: CAISETQQGRNEQFF

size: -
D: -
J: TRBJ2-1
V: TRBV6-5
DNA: TGTGCCAGCAGTTACTCTGGGGCCAGCTCCTACAATGAGCAGTTCTTC
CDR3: CASSYSGASSYNEQFF

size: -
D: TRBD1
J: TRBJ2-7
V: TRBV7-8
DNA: TGTGCCAGCAGCAAACGCCGAGTGGACAGGGGATTGGAGCAGTACTTC
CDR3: CASSKRRVDRGLEQYF

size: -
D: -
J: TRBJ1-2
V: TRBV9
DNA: TGTGCCAGCAGCCTCCACTCGGGTGGCTACACCTTC
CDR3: CASSLHSGGYTF

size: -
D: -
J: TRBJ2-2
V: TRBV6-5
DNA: TGTGCCAGCAGTTACAGCTACAACACCGGGGAGCTGTTTTTT
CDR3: CASSYSYNTGELFF

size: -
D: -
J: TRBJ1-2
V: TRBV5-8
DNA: TGTGCCAGCAGCCTGCGACAGGTTACCTATGGCTACACCTTC
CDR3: CASSLRQVTYGYTF

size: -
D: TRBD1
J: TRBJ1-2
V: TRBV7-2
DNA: TGTGCCAGCAGCCCCGACAGGGTTCATGGCTACACCTTC
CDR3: CASSPDRVHGYTF

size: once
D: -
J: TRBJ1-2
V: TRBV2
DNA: TGTGCCAGCAGTGAGGCAACCTTTAACTATGGCTACACCTTC
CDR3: CASSEATFNYGYTF

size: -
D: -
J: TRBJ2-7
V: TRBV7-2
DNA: TGTGCCAGCAGCTCCCGACAGGGAATGGGGGGCGAGCAGTACTTC
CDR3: CASSSRQGMGGEQYF

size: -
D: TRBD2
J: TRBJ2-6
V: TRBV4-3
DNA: TGCGCCAGCAGCCAACTAGCGGGGGGGACTGGGGCCAACGTCCTGACTTTC
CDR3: CASSQLAGGTGANVLTF

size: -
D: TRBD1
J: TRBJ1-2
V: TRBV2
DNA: TGTGCCAGCAGTCGGATTCGGACAGGGAGCTCCGATGGCTACACCTTC
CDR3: CASSRIRTGSSDGYTF

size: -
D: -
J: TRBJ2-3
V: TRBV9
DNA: TGTGCCAGCAGCGTAGACCGGGGCAGTTGGTTCCGAGATACGCAGTATTTT
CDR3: CASSVDRGSWFRDTQYF

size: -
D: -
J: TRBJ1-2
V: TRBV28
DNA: TGTGCCAGCAGTTTACAGGGGAACTATGGCTACACCTTC
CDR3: CASSLQGNYGYTF

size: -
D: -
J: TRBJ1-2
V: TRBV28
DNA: TGTGCCAGCAGTTTCAAACGATACTATGGCTACACCTTC
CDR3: CASSFKRYYGYTF

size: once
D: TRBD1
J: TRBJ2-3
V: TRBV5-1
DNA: TGCGCCAGCAGCTTGGTTTTACAGGGGAGCACAGATACGCAGTATTTT
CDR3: CASSLVLQGSTDTQYF

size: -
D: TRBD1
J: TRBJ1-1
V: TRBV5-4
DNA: TGTGCCAGCAGCTTGAATAAGGGGGCGCGCACTGAAGCTTTCTTT
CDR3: CASSLNKGARTEAFF

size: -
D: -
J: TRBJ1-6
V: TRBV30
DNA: TGTGCCTGGAGTGTAAGCCGGACACCCTCCGCGAATTCACCCCTCCACTTT
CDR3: CAWSVSRTPSANSPLHF

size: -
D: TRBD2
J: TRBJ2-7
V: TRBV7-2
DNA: TGTGCCAGCAGCTTAGGGTTAGCGGGAGGTTTGCGGGAGCAGTACTTC
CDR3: CASSLGLAGGLREQYF

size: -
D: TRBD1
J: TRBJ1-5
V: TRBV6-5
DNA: TGTGCCAGCAGTTACGCAGGGACAGGGAAGGATCAGCCCCAGCATTTT
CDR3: CASSYAGTGKDQPQHF

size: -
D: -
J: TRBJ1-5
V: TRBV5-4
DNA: TGTGCCAGCAGCTTGTCCGGGGAGGAGCCCCAGCATTTT
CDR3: CASSLSGEEPQHF

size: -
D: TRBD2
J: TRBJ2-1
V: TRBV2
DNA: TGTGCCAGCAGTGGCAGCGGGGGTACTTACAATGAGCAGTTCTTC
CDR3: CASSGSGGTYNEQFF

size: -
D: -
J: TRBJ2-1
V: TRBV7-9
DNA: TGTGCCAGCAGCTCTCTTTACAATGAGCAGTTCTTC
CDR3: CASSSLYNEQFF

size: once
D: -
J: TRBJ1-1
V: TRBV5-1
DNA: TGCGCCAGCAGTTGGGTCCCCGGGAATCCTGAAGCTTTCTTT
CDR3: CASSWVPGNPEAFF

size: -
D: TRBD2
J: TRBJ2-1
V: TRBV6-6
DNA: TGTGCCAGCAGTCCCCTCCAGGCCGGGACTAGCGGGAGGCAGTTCTTC
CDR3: CASSPLQAGTSGRQFF

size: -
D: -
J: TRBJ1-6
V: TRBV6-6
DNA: TGTGCCAGCAGTTATGCAGGGGTCAGTAATTCACCCCTCCACTTT
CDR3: CASSYAGVSNSPLHF

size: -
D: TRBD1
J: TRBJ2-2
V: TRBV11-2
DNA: TGTGCCAGCAGCTTAGTCGGACAGGGGTTGGTCACCGGGGAGCTGTTTTTT
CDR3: CASSLVGQGLVTGELFF

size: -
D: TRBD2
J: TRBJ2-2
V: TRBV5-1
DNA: TGCGCCAGCAGCTTGACTAGCGCATACACCGGGGAGCTGTTTTTT
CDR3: CASSLTSAYTGELFF

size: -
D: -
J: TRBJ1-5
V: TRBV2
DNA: TGTGCCAGCACCTATAGGACGGCTAGCAATCAGCCCCAGCATTTT
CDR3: CASTYRTASNQPQHF

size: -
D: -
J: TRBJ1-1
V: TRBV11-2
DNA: TGTGCCAGCAGCTTAGTAATAGGGACGGAAAGTTCTGAAGCTTTCTTT
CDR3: CASSLVIGTESSEAFF

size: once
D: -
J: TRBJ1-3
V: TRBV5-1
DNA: TGCGCCAGCAGCCGCGAAAGCTCTGGAAACACCATATATTTT
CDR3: CASSRESSGNTIYF

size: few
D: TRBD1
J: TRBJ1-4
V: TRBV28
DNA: TGTGCCAGCACCCGGGGAGGGGGCTGGGCTAATGAAAAACTGTTTTTT
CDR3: CASTRGGGWANEKLFF

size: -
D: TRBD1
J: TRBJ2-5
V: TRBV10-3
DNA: TGTGCCATCGGCGGACAGGGACTCGAGACCCAGTACTTC
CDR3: CAIGGQGLETQYF

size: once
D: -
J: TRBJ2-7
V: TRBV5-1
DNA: TGCGCCAGCAGTCGAGAGGGATCCGAGCAGTACTTC
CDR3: CASSREGSEQYF

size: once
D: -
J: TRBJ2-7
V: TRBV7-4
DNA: TGTGCCAGCAGCTTAGCGCAACTAGCCCCCCAAGGCGAGCAGTACTTC
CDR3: CASSLAQLAPQGEQYF

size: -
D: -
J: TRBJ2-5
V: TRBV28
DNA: TGTGCCAGCAGTCCTTCCACAGGGTTCCAAGAGACCCAGTACTTC
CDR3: CASSPSTGFQETQYF

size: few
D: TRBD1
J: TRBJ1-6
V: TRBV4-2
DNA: TGTGCCAGCAGCCAAGATCCCGGGACAGGGGACTCACCCCTCCACTTT
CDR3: CASSQDPGTGDSPLHF